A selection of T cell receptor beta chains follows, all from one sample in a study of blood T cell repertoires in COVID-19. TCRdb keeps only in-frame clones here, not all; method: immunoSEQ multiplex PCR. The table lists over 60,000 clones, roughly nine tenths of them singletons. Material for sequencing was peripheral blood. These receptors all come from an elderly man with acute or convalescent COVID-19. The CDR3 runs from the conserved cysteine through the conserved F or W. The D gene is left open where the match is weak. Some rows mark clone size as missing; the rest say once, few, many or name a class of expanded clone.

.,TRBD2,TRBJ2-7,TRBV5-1,TGCGCCAGCAGCGTGGGACTAGCGGGGACCTACGAGCAGTACTTC,CASSVGLAGTYEQYF
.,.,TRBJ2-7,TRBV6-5,TGTGCCAGCAGTTCCCCGGGACTGGGCGAGCAGTACTTC,CASSSPGLGEQYF
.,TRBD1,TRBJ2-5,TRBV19,TGTGCCAGTAGTCTACGCCAGGGGGCAGAGACCCAGTACTTC,CASSLRQGAETQYF
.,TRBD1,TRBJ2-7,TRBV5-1,TGCGCCAGCAGCTTGTCAGGGGGCTACGAGCAGTACTTC,CASSLSGGYEQYF
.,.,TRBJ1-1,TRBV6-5,TGTGCCAGCAGTCCAGGGTATGGTACTGAAGCTTTCTTT,CASSPGYGTEAFF
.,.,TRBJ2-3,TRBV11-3,TGTGCCAGCAGCCCTGAGACAGGCACAGATACGCAGTATTTT,CASSPETGTDTQYF
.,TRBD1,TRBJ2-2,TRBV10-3,TGTGCCATCAGTGGACAGGGGGCACACACCGGGGAGCTGTTTTTT,CAISGQGAHTGELFF
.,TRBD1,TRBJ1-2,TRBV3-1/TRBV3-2,TGTGCCAGCAGCCAACCAGGACAGGGGTCAAGCTACACCTTC,CASSQPGQGSSYTF
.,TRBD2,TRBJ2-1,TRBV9,TGTGCCAGCAGCGTGACTAGCGGAACCTACAATGAGCAGTTCTTC,CASSVTSGTYNEQFF
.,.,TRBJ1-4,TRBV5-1,TGCGCCAGCAGCACCACTTCGGGGGGGGGTAATGAAAAACTGTTTTTT,CASSTTSGGGNEKLFF
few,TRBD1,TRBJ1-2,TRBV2,TGTGCCAGCACCGGGACAGCCAACTATGGCTACACCTTC,CASTGTANYGYTF
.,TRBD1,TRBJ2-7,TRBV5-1,TGCGCCAGCAGGGACAGGGGGACATACGAGCAGTACTTC,CASRDRGTYEQYF
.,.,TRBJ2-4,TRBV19,TGTGCCAGTAGTATGGGCGCAAAGAGGGACATTCAGTACTTC,CASSMGAKRDIQYF
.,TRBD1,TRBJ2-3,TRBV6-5,TGTGCCAGCAGCCTTACAGGGGGCTTAACAGATACGCAGTATTTT,CASSLTGGLTDTQYF
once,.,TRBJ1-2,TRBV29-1,TGCAGCGTTGACCTTCGGGGGAACTCACTACACACCTTC,CSVDLRGNSLHTF